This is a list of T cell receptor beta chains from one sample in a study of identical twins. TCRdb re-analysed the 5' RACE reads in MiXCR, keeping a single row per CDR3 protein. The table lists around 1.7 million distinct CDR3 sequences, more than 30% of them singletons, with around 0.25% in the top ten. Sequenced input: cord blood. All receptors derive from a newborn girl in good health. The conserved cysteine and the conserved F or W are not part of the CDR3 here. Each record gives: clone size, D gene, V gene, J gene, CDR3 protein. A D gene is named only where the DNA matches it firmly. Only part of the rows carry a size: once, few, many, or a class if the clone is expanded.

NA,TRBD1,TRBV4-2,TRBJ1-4,ASSQASTGVNEKLF
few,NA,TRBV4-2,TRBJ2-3,ASSHVVPDSPSTQY
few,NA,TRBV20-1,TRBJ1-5,SGRTGNNQPQH
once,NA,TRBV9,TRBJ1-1,ASSVYRDPTEAF
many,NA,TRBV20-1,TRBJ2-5,SARLAETQY
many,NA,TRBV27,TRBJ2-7,ASSLIVSSYEQY
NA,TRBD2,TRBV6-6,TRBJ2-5,ASSYSGTSRETQY
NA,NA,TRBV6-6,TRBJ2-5,ASKMAGASPEQY
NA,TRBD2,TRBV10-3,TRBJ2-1,AISKLAGGPDEQF
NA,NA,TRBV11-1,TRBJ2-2,ASSPGLTGELF
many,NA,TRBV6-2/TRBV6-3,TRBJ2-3,ASSDARTQY
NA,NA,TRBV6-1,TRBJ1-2,ASIPLRSGTLNYGYT
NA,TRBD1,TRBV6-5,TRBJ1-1,ASSKGTAMNTEAF
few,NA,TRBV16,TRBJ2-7,ASSQSRQPKTYEQY
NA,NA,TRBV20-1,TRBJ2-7,SAKGRNYEQY
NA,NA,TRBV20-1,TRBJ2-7,SPKPSSYEQY
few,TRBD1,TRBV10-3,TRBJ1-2,AITSGQGHGYT
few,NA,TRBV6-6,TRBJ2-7,ASIGSLDEQY
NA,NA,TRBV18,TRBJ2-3,ASSRAFPSTDTQY
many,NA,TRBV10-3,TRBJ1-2,AISDFGRSGGYT
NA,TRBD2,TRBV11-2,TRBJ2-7,ASSRSGESYEQY
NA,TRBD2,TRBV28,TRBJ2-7,ASRILSGRGEEQY
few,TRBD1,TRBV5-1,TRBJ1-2,ASSAKQGVGYT
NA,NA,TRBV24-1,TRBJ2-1,ATSVSGLNEQF
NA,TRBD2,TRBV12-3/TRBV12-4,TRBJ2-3,ATGLSGGPDTQY
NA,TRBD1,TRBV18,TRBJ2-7,ASSRDSVNEQY
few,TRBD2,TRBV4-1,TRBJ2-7,ASSQDSGGIYEQY
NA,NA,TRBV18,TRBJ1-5,ASSWADSNQPQH
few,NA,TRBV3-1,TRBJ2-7,ASSQVTGTRSSYEQY
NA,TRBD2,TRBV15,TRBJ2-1,ATSRRTSDNEQF
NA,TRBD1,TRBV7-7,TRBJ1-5,ASSLVGQGPPNQPQH
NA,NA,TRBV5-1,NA,ASSLNLGRTKSSYNEQY
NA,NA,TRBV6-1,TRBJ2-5,ASSEGYYGQY
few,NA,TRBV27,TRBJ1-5,ASSPYPGIQPQH
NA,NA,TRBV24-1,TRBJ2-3,ATSSEKADTRY
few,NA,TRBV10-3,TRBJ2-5,AISESGQGGGETQY
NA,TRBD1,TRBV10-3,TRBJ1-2,AIRRSDRVPYGYT
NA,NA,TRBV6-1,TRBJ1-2,ASRNKGGYT
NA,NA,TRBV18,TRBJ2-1,ASSGPGHQSNEQF
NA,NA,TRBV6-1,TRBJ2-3,ASSEVRTLSTDTQY
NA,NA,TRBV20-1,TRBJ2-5,SATRLLVDNEQY
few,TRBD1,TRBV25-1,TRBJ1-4,ASSWGDREGEKLF
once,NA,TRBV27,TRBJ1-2,ASSPLRDSYGYT
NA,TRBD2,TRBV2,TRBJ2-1,ASRAGLAACNEQF
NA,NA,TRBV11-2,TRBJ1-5,ASSLAAGYQPQH
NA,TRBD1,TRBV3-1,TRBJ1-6,ASSQGTGGRSPLH